The next 8 T cell receptor beta chains were all read from a single sample in a study of cytomegalovirus exposure and HLA in healthy donors. Researchers ran the PCR with 60 Vbeta and 13 Jbeta primers. The repertoire was sequenced with immunoSEQ multiplex PCR; TCRdb's copy has only in-frame clones and lacks some. The sample lists more than 80,000 clones, more than 65% occurring once. Source material: PBMCs. The receptors were gathered from a boy younger than 18 in good health and CMV-seronegative.

In its sample, this clone was seen a few times. This chain links TRBV4-2 with TRBJ1-3; 7 nucleotides align to TRBD1. J was trimmed by 0 bases and V by 4 bases; bases with no gene match: 6. The CDR3 contains 16 residues. Germline CDR1 LGHNA, CDR2 YNFKEQ. For the CDR3, the DNA is TGTGCCAGCAGCCGACAGGGTCACCCCTCTGGAAACACCATATATTTT. This translates into CASSRQGHPSGNTIYF.

This sequence joins TRBV5-1 and TRBJ2-7; D is possibly TRBD2 (5 bases). The CDR3 spans 15 residues. V was trimmed by 0 bases and J by 3 bases, leaving 13 bases between them. In germline, CDR1 is SGHRS, CDR2 YFSETQ. The chain's CDR3 is CASSLAGGSVYEQYF. The CDR3 DNA follows: TGCGCCAGCAGCTTGGCTGGCGGGTCAGTCTACGAGCAGTACTTC. The complete variable domain, with remaining parts taken from reference TRBV5-1 and TRBJ2-7, reads KAGVTQTPRYLIKTRGQQVTLSCSPISGHRSVSWYQQTPGQGLQFLFEYFSETQRNKGNFPGRFSGRQFSNSRSEMNVSTLELGDSALYLCASSLAGGSVYEQYFGPGTRLTVT.

The chain carries TRBV6-5 and TRBJ2-3, with 8 bases lining up with TRBD1. CDR1 is MNHEY, CDR2 SVGAGI, per germline. Trimming removed 8 bases from V and 1 base from J; junction bases left unmatched: 8. The CDR3 contains 15 residues. The CDR3 bases are TGTGCCAGCGCAAAATCAGGGGGCGGCACAGATACGCAGTATTTT. As protein: CASAKSGGGTDTQYF.

This chain connects TRBV7-2 to TRBJ1-2; 7 bases map to TRBD1. Germline V lookup: CDR1 SGHTA, CDR2 FQGNSA. Trimming took 5 bases from V and 4 from J; bases not matched to a gene: 10. The CDR3 totals 15 residues. The CDR3 here is CASSPGGWESYGYTF. The CDR3 DNA is TGTGCCAGCAGCCCAGGGGGTTGGGAGTCCTATGGCTACACCTTC.

The chain couples TRBV5-6 to TRBJ2-7, with 13 nucleotides matching TRBD2. Looked up from germline, CDR1 is SGHDT and CDR2 is YYEEEE. CDR3 length: 15 residues. V dropped 7 bases and J dropped 7; count of bases not matched to a gene: 11. Here the CDR3 reads CASGPRTSGSGEQYF. The CDR3 coding sequence is TGTGCCAGCGGCCCCCGGACTAGCGGGAGTGGTGAGCAGTACTTC.

The chain carries TRBV27 and TRBJ2-1, with no clear D. V was clipped by 6 bases and J by 4 bases, with 10 bases between them. The germline V gene has CDR1 MNHEY and CDR2 SMNVEV (reference sequence). The CDR3 is 13 amino acids. The CDR3 region has the DNA TGTGCCAGCAGGGAGAACGTTTACAATGAGCAGTTCTTC. It is translated as CASRENVYNEQFF.

There are a few counts of this clone. The chain joins TRBV6-5 to TRBJ1-6, with TRBD1 matching 7 bases. Germline CDR1 MNHEY, CDR2 SVGAGI. The CDR3 consists of 12 residues. V shed 7 bases, J shed 10 bases, and the junction held 4 bases outside the gene matches. The CDR3 DNA reads TGTGCCAGCACTCCAGGGGGGTCACCCCTCCACTTT. This codes for CASTPGGSPLHF.

The rearrangement joins TRBV25-1 to TRBJ1-2; D gene ambiguous. CDR3 size: 13 residues. In germline, CDR1 is MGHDK, CDR2 SYGVNS. V dropped 3 bases and J dropped 6 bases, with 11 bases sitting between them. CDR3 loop: CASSERPFNGYTF. CDR3 coding DNA: TGTGCCAGCAGTGAGCGGCCTTTTAATGGCTACACCTTC.